Sequencing of this T cell receptor beta chain was carried out in a study of molecular identifiers for immune sequencing clone quantification. This clonotype has more than one count but fewer than ten. Its specificity is unknown. Methods described previously, with TCR primers listed, were used for bulk TCR libraries. In TCRdb, the PCR reads were re-called with MiXCR into one record per CDR3 protein. The sample holds around 300,000 distinct CDR3 sequences, over 20% seen once. The sorting of naive CD8 T cells used the CD8+CD4-CCR7+CD45RA+ phenotype. Notes on the study in general: The study found clones above 20 RNA copies held over 98% of effector molecules and under 1% in naive cells. The sizes of highly expanded clones could be underestimated when identical TCR molecules share a barcode.

V lost 7 bases and J lost 3, with 12 bases in between. Germline assignment: CDR1 LNHDA and CDR2 SQIVND (reference sequence). This CDR3 contains 13 residues. This TCR derives from a human donor in good health. Some libraries in this study had Jurkat cell RNA spiked in. Sample: naive CD8+ T cells from blood, with Jurkat cell RNA spiked in. Subset defined: FACS-sorted CD8+CD4-CCR7+CD45RA+ naive T cells. The J gene is TRBJ1-1, the V gene TRBV19; perhaps TRBD1 as D (5 bases). In nucleotides, the CDR3 is TGTGCCAGTATGGCAGGGACGTACACTGAAGCTTTCTTT. This codes for CASMAGTYTEAFF.